The 11 T cell receptor beta chains listed next were all sequenced from one sample in a study of low-dose radiotherapy and immunotherapy resistance in tumors. Time point in this sample: before trial treatment. TCR amplification ran 15 to 25 PCR cycles using constant-region and V-primer adapter primers. Each CDR3 protein is one row after TCRdb ran MiXCR on the reads. Found here are approximately 47,000 distinct CDR3 sequences, 12% of them singletons; the top ten hold 6.2%. Here the sequenced sample was PBMCs, taken before treatment. The source is a female donor with ovarian cancer.

This clonotype was picked up many times. The V gene is TRBV30, the J gene TRBJ2-5, with D perhaps TRBD1 or TRBD2 (6 bases each). Germline assignment: CDR1 GTSNPN and CDR2 SVGIG (reference sequence). Trimming took off 0 bases at V and 4 bases at J, with 9 bases between the two ends. The CDR3 covers 13 residues. The CDR3, as DNA: TGTGCCTGGAGTGTAAAGGGGGGAGAGACCCAGTACTTC. It specifies CAWSVKGGETQYF.

This clonotype was seen at least ten times. CDR3 amino acids: CSARGPAGDINEQFF. In DNA form, the CDR3 reads TGCAGTGCTAGAGGCCCAGCGGGAGATATAAATGAGCAGTTCTTC. The chain recombines TRBV20-1 with TRBJ2-1; 8 nucleotides align to TRBD2. Unmatched junction bases numbered 9, after V lost 1 base and J lost 7 bases. This CDR3 contains 15 residues. Germline values: CDR1 DFQATT, CDR2 SNEGSKA (reference sequence).

This clonotype was counted at least ten times. V gene TRBV19 combines with J gene TRBJ2-2; 14 bases align to TRBD2. This CDR3 contains 17 residues. Germline CDR1 reads LNHDA; CDR2 reads SQIVND (reference sequence). J lost 0 bases, V lost 3 bases, and 0 bases had no gene match. The CDR3 bases are TGTGCCAGTAGTATGGGACTAGCGGGGGCGAACACCGGGGAGCTGTTTTTT. Translation: CASSMGLAGANTGELFF.

This clonotype was counted many times. V usage is TRBV5-1 and J usage is TRBJ2-2; D is unresolved. The CDR3 runs to 15 residues. V shed 8 bases and J shed 5 bases, with 19 bases lying between them. Germline V CDR1 and CDR2: SGHRS, YFSETQ. This chain's CDR3 is CARNSGWRPTGELFF. In DNA, the CDR3 is TGCGCCAGGAACTCGGGTTGGAGACCTACCGGGGAGCTGTTTTTT.

This clonotype was recorded many times. The chain carries TRBV2 and TRBJ2-1; the match to TRBD2 covers 7 bases. V shed 7 bases, J shed 5 bases, and the junction held 11 bases outside the gene matches. The V gene's germline CDR1 is SNHLY and CDR2 FYNNEI. The CDR3 has 15 residues. Here the CDR3 reads CASTPRSGAHNEQFF. CDR3 nucleotides: TGTGCCAGCACCCCCAGGAGCGGGGCTCACAATGAGCAGTTCTTC. Variable domain in full (rest from reference TRBV2 and TRBJ2-1): EPEVTQTPSHQVTQMGQEVILRCVPISNHLYFYWYRQILGQKVEFLVSFYNNEISEKSEIFDDQFSVERPDGSNFTLKIRSTKLEDSAMYFCASTPRSGAHNEQFFGPGTRLTVL.

This clonotype was found many times. The chain joins TRBV30 to TRBJ2-4; D could derive from TRBD1 or TRBD2 (5 bases each). V was shortened by 3 bases and J by 5 bases, with 14 bases between the two germline ends. The CDR3 extends over 14 amino acids. Germline V gene lookup returns CDR1 GTSNPN and CDR2 SVGIG (reference sequence). In nucleotides, the CDR3 is TGTGCCTGGAGCCCTTCCGGGACCCAAAACATTCAGTACTTC. Translation: CAWSPSGTQNIQYF.

This clonotype occurred many times. J is TRBJ2-2 and V is TRBV6-2 or TRBV6-3; no definite D call. With 4 bases removed from V and 2 bases from J, the gap between germline ends came to 5 bases. CDR1 is MNHEY, CDR2 SVGEGT, per germline. CDR3 length: 13 amino acids. The CDR3 loop is CASSSLNTGELFF. In DNA form, the CDR3 reads TGTGCCAGCAGTTCCCTAAACACCGGGGAGCTGTTTTTT.

The table lists this clonotype with many counts. The chain is built from TRBV6-1 and TRBJ1-1; D is undetermined. From germline, CDR1 is MNHNS and CDR2 SASEGT. V lost 1 base, J lost 10 bases, and 13 bases lay in between. This CDR3 spans 13 amino acids. CDR3 in amino acids: CASSEDLGGRAFF. Written as DNA, the CDR3 is TGTGCCAGCAGTGAAGATTTGGGCGGGCGAGCTTTCTTT.

The rearrangement links TRBV27 to TRBJ2-1; 12 bases map to TRBD1. This CDR3 is 16 amino acids long. With 8 bases clipped from V and 6 bases from J, the junction kept 11 bases outside the gene matches. Looked up from germline, CDR1 is MNHEY and CDR2 is SMNVEV (reference sequence). The CDR3 DNA is TGTGCCAGCGCACCAATTCGGGACAGGGGGCTCAATGAGCAGTTCTTC. Its protein product is CASAPIRDRGLNEQFF.

V is TRBV13 and J is TRBJ1-1; TRBD1 matches at 7 bases. CDR1 and CDR2 (germline): PRHDT, FYEKMQ (reference sequence). This CDR3 region has 13 residues. J gave up 7 bases and V 5 bases, and 7 bases lay outside the gene matches. This CDR3 reads CASSRRQGVEAFF. The CDR3 nucleotides are TGTGCCAGCAGCCGCCGACAGGGCGTTGAAGCTTTCTTT.

In its sample, this clonotype was seen many times. The CDR3 DNA sequence: TGCGCCAGCAGCTCCAGGACTAGTCCCGGGGAGCTGTTTTTT. Amino acid sequence: CASSSRTSPGELFF. The rearrangement joins TRBV5-1 to TRBJ2-2, with TRBD2 matching 7 bases. Per germline, CDR1 SGHRS and CDR2 YFSETQ. The CDR3 is made up of 14 amino acids. The junction had 5 bases not matched to a gene; V was cut back by 3 bases and J by 6 bases.